The TCR beta chain described here comes from a study of tissue T cells after allogeneic stem cell transplantation. As for the study in general: Pathologist review favored tissue samples showing histologically apparent lymphocytes. Points from the study as a whole: Few T cell clones were shared across patients, but motif clusters showed tissue-specific shared signatures. Within patients, tissue anatomy strongly shaped TCR repertoire composition.

The CDR3 has 13 residues. Unmatched junction bases numbered 8, after V lost 4 bases and J lost 11 bases. Germline lookup yields CDR1 SGHNT and CDR2 YYREEE (reference sequence). This clone is judged medium-sized. Its antigen remains unidentified. TCRdb's copy holds only in-frame clones and misses some; the assay was immunoSEQ multiplex PCR. The sample shows some 7,900 clones, around 72% of them seen only once. This clonotype was obtained from a male patient older than 55 with steroid-refractory graft-versus-host disease after an allogeneic stem cell transplant. Some T cells may trace back to the graft donor. This chain uses TRBV5-4 with TRBJ2-7, with 11 bases matching TRBD1. The input for sequencing was skin, taken at autopsy. CDR3 nucleotide sequence: TGTGCCAGCAGCCTTACCCCGGGACAGGGGGAGTACTTC. This codes for CASSLTPGQGEYF.